This TCR beta chain was observed in a study of chemoradiotherapy in HPV16-positive cancers. Assay: immunoSEQ multiplex PCR; the TCRdb copy retains only in-frame clones and omits some. The sample consists of approximately 3,500 clones, about 86% of them appearing once. Notes on this clone: Its specificity is unknown.

V lost 1 base to trimming and J lost 10 bases; unmatched junction nucleotides: 12. The CDR3 consists of 16 residues. Germline CDR1 is SNHLY and CDR2 is FYNNEI. Study-level points and caveats: Better recurrence-free survival went with HPV-responsive T-cell expansion in HPV16-positive patients. Candidate HPV-specific clones and E7-related TCR motifs grew in tumor during treatment.

The sequence was collected from a human donor with HPV-associated anogenital cancer. The sequences come from tumor tissue, collected from a patient who underwent chemoradiotherapy. V and J are TRBV2 and TRBJ1-1; TRBD1 matches at 10 bases. The CDR3 bases are TGTGCCAGCAGTGAAGGGACAGGGGGTGCGAGAAAAGCAGCTTTCTTT. It codes for CASSEGTGGARKAAFF.